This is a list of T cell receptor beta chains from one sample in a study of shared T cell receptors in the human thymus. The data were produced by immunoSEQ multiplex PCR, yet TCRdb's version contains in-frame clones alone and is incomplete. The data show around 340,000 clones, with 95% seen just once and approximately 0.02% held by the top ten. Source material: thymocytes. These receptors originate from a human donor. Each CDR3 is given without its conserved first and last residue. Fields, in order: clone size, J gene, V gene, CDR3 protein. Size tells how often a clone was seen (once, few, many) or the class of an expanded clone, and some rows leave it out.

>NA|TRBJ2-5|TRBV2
ASSEGRKQETQY
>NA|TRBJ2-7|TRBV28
ASSLNPSGKPFSYEQY
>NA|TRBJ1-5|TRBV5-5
ASSLGRRDSNQPQH
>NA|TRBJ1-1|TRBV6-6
ASSFRTGVKGAEAF
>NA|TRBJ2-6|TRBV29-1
SAFMEPGANVLT
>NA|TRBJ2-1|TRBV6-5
ASSRSVLSYNEQF
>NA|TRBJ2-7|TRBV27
ASSIRGREQY
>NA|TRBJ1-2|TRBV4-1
ASSLTGSEHGVYGYT
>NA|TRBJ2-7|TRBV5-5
ASSPPSHRSYEQY
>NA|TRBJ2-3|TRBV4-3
ASSQDRSLAGSPDTQY
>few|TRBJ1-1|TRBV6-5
ASSYLGKNTEAF
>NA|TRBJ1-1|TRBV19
ASSIVGGTEAF
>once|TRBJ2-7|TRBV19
ASKEADSYEQY
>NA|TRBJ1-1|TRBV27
ASRRAGMNTEAF
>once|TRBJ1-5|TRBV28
ASSLPVDRGHQPQH
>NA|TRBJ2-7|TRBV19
ASSGQNYEQY
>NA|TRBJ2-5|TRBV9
ASSVDRGQETQY
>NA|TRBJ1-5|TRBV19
ASRPPGGNQPQH
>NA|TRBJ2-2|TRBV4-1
ASSPRRDRGNTGELF
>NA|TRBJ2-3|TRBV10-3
AINPDTQY
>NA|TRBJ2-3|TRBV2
ASSVGAQGNRTDTQY
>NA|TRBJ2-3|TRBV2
ASSFKEREADTQY
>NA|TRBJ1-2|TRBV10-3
AIRRQRPFYGYT
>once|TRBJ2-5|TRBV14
ASSQKARKGEETQY
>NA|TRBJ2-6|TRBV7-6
ASSLAPGRSGANVLT
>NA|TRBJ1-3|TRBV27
ASKGEVSGNTIY
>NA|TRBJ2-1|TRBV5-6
ASSLLVHEQF
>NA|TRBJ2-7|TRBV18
ASSFRGTGAYEQY
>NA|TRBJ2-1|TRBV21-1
ASSKDRPQSTHPHNEQF
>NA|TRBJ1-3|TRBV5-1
ASRIGYTIY
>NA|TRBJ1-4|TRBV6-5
ASSNRINEKLF
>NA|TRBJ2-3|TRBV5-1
ASSRQGSGDTQY
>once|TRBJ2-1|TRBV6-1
ASSPTSGSSHEQF
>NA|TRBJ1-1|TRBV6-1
ATRGVKGGRTEAF
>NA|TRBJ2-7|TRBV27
ASSSTHGQGGTYEQY
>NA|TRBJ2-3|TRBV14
ASSQDRGLAVGGDTQY